The sequence of this T cell receptor (beta chain) was determined in a study of blood T cells in healthy people across ages (dated by TCRdb to between 2015 and 2016). About the study as a whole: In model experiments, roughly one uniquely barcoded TCR beta cDNA molecule per two T cells was captured by template switching. Using deep sequencing normalized with unique cDNA molecular identifiers, the study measured how TCR beta repertoire diversity changes with age. The donors were split into four age groups: young (average roughly 15 years), middle-aged (39), aged (about 56) and long-lived (about 74). To avoid experimental bias, donors of different ages were distributed randomly across sequencing lanes. Using the same blood draw, the study looked at two additional independent replicas of 1 million unique cDNA reads for two donors, one aged 18 to 30 and the other aged 80 or older.

Systemically healthy Caucasian individuals from Russia, 39 in total and aged about 6 to 95 years, were included as donors. Each donor gave approximately 9.4 milliliters of peripheral blood, drawn into EDTA-treated Vacutainer tubes. PBMCs were isolated by Ficoll-Paque density-gradient centrifugation, with at least 6 million obtained per sample. Total RNA was extracted from PBMCs with Trizol reagent, with at least 5.5 micrograms obtained per sample. The percentages of naive CD45RAhigh/CD27high T cells were determined by flow cytometry on a PBMC aliquot from every donor. The CDR3 contains 12 residues, cysteine and phenylalanine counted. Only CDR3 DNA remains: 36 bases, in frame from the first base. The V and J ends are trimmed by 3 bases and 10 bases, leaving 10 bases between them. The germline V gene provides CDR1 MGHDK and CDR2 SYGVNS. On the study overall, not on this receptor specifically: Observed TCR beta diversity per million T cells fell roughly linearly with age, and a significant reduction was already apparent by age approximately 41. Bulk unsorted PBMC profiling prevented conclusive comparison of naive and antigen-experienced compartments. Compared with the aged group, the long-lived group had more naive CD4+ T cells, fewer expanded clones and increased TCR diversity, suggesting age selection. The percentage of naive T cells measured by flow cytometry correlated strongly with observed TCR beta diversity. Estimates of total diversity from one million sequenced T cells were regarded as lower bounds and underestimates. Because the CMV infection status of the donors was unknown, age-related changes in expanded clonotypes may potentially have been confounded.

This clonotype was counted at least ten times. The target of this receptor is not known. Base qualities are not at hand, and no much larger clone is one base apart. Library preparation employed 5' RACE. For sequencing, an Illumina HiSeq 2500 was employed. The second PCR ran for roughly 7 to 12 cycles and used a J-beta primer mix along with a sample-barcoded 5' primer. Each TCR beta cDNA molecule received a unique molecular identifier from a template-switch 5' adaptor carrying 12 random nucleotides. At least 2.5 million CDR3-containing paired-end reads were obtained from each sample. The Mint cDNA synthesis kit, primed by a TRBC-specific oligonucleotide, was used to synthesize first-strand cDNA from all RNA. Following uracil-DNA glycosylase treatment, a first 18-cycle PCR with universal primers M1SS and BC2_uni_R was performed on all cDNA. As for the original processing: For normalization, 1 million high-quality reads were randomly selected from each sample, with every read carrying a distinct molecular identifier. Instead of being binned into consensus sequences, reads with shared molecular identifiers were discarded. CDR3 identification, clonotype clustering and error correction used MiTCR with a Q25 quality threshold and the strictest error-elimination algorithm. Lower-bound total TCR beta diversity was estimated with a nonparametric unseen species model using Euler transformation. In TCRdb, the public reads were trimmed at Q25 with fastp and aligned with MiXCR, with productive beta chains retained. CDR3 protein duplicates are merged, each entry listing the most common genes and DNA. The V and J calls were not made by the authors but by TCRdb's processing. Across this sample there are just under 900,000 distinct CDR3 sequences, with about 28% seen only once. In total, the top ten clones hold 17% of the sample.

Material for sequencing was blood. The V and J genes are TRBV25-1 and TRBJ2-4; the D gene assignment is ambiguous. The receptor was derived from a woman of 80 years or more in good health. The CDR3 corresponds to CASSDTLHIQYF. The base sequence is TGTGCCAGCAGTGATACCCTCCATATTCAGTACTTC.